Each of the 9 T cell receptor beta chains below was sequenced from the same sample in a study of radiation and T cells in renal cell carcinoma. Using immunoSEQ multiplex PCR, the repertoire was profiled, and TCRdb retains in-frame clones only, with some absent. The sample includes more than 60,000 clones, around four fifths of them seen just once. The time point here: blood 4 weeks post-SBRT, at nephrectomy. The treatment was: 15 Gy SBRT to primary tumor, nephrectomy 4 weeks later. The sample consisted of blood, taken from a patient whose treatment included radiotherapy and nephrectomy. The source of these receptors is a woman aged 55-75 years with renal cell carcinoma.

The chain employs TRBV10-2 and TRBJ1-1; D possibly corresponds to TRBD1 (5 bases). CDR1 and CDR2 (germline): WSHSY, SAAADI. This CDR3 is 13 amino acids long. V was clipped by 3 bases and J by 5 bases, with 10 bases between them. This CDR3 reads CASSEAGRTEAFF. The CDR3 coding sequence is TGCGCCAGCAGTGAAGCAGGGAGGACTGAAGCTTTCTTT.

V and J are TRBV19 and TRBJ2-1; TRBD1 aligns across 8 bases. The V segment lost 7 bases and the J segment 4 bases; nucleotides outside the gene matches: 12. The CDR3 extends over 16 amino acids. Germline V gene data show CDR1 as LNHDA and CDR2 as SQIVND (reference sequence). CDR3 amino acids: CASNRRTGLGYNEQFF. DNA for the CDR3: TGTGCCAGTAACAGAAGGACAGGGTTGGGGTACAATGAGCAGTTCTTC.

The chain is built from TRBV27 and TRBJ2-5; D may be TRBD2 (5 bases). CDR1 and CDR2 from the germline V gene are MNHEY and SMNVEV (reference sequence). This CDR3 spans 17 amino acids. V was cut by 5 bases and J by 0 bases, with 19 bases left in between. CDR3 amino acids: CASSGRRGELYQETQYF. CDR3 coding DNA: TGTGCCAGCAGTGGGAGACGGGGAGAGTTGTACCAAGAGACCCAGTACTTC.

The chain employs TRBV28 and TRBJ1-3; no clear D. Germline V gene sequence: CDR1 MDHEN, CDR2 SYDVKM. V was cut by 1 base and J by 4 bases, with 2 bases left in between. The CDR3 length is 12 residues. CDR3: CASSLSGNTIYF. CDR3 coding DNA: TGTGCCAGCAGTTTATCCGGAAACACCATATATTTT.

This chain links TRBV6-1 with TRBJ2-1, with 7 bases identical to TRBD1. Germline V lookup: CDR1 MNHNS, CDR2 SASEGT. This CDR3 is built from 17 residues. The V and J ends lost 1 base and 3 bases, in that order; junction bases with no gene match: 9. This chain's CDR3 is CASSEGSLGTVYNEQFF. The CDR3 region has the DNA TGTGCCAGCAGTGAAGGATCGCTCGGGACAGTCTACAATGAGCAGTTCTTC.

The chain couples TRBV7-6 to TRBJ2-5, with 8 bases matching TRBD1. CDR3 size: 15 residues. CDR1 and CDR2 (germline): SGHVS, FNYEAQ. Trimming at V came to 5 bases and at J to 7 bases, leaving 12 bases not matched to a gene. CDR3 amino acids: CASSPTGQGRGTQYF. CDR3 sequence (DNA): TGTGCCAGCAGCCCGACCGGACAGGGTCGGGGGACCCAGTACTTC.

The chain couples TRBV6-5 to TRBJ1-5; 8 positions match TRBD1. The CDR3 extends over 14 amino acids. V trimming: 5 bases; J trimming: 6 bases; junction bases outside the gene matches: 6. Looked up from germline, CDR1 is MNHEY and CDR2 is SVGAGI. The CDR3 loop is CASSPPGGGQPQHF. Here the CDR3 DNA reads TGTGCCAGCAGTCCTCCAGGGGGCGGTCAGCCCCAGCATTTT.

The chain couples TRBV19 to TRBJ1-5; 11 nucleotides agree with TRBD1. The germline gives CDR1 LNHDA, CDR2 SQIVND (reference sequence). The length of the CDR3 is 17 residues. V lost 4 bases, J lost 2 bases, and 7 bases stayed unmatched. This chain's CDR3 is CASSTSGTGGGNQPQHF. In DNA, the CDR3 is TGTGCCAGTAGTACCTCCGGGACAGGGGGTGGCAATCAGCCCCAGCATTTT.

Many counts were recorded for this clone. CDR3 sequence: CASSQGYAGAGELFF. The DNA for the CDR3 is TGCGCCAGCAGCCAAGGTTACGCGGGGGCCGGGGAGCTGTTTTTT. This sequence joins TRBV4-3 and TRBJ2-2, with 7 bases that match TRBD2. Trimming at V came to 1 base and at J to 6 bases, leaving 5 bases not matched to a gene. The germline V gene encodes CDR1 LGHNA and CDR2 YSLEER. CDR3 length: 15 residues.